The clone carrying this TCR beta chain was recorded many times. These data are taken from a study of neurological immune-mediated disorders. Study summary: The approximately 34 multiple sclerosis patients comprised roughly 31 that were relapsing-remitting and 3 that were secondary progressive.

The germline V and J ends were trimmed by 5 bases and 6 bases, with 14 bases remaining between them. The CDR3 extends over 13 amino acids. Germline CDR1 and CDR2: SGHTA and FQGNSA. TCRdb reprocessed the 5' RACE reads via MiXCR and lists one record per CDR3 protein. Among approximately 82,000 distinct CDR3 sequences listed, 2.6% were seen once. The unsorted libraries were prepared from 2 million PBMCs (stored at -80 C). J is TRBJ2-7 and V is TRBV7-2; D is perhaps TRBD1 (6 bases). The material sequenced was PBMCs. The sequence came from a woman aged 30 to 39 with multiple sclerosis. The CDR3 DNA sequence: TGTGCCAGCAGCCTCTTTACAGGGTTCGAGCAGTACTTC. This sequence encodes CASSLFTGFEQYF.